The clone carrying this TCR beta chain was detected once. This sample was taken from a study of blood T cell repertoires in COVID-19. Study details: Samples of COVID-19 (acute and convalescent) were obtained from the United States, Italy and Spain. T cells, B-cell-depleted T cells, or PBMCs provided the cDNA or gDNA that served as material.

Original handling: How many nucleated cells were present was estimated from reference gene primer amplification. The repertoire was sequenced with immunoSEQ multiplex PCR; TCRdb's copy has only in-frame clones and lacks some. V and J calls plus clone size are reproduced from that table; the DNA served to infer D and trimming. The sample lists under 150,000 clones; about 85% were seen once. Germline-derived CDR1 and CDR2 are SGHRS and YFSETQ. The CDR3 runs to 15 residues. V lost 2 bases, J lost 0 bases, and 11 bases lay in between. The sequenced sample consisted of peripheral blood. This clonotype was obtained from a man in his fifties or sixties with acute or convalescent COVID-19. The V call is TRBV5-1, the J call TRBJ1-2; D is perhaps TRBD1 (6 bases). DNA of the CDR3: TGCGCCAGCAGCTTAGGGGGTCCAGCTAACTATGGCTACACCTTC. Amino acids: CASSLGGPANYGYTF.